This TCR beta chain was identified during a study of Graves' ophthalmopathy and Graves' hyperthyroidism. For the study at large: Before any treatment was given, at initial diagnosis, peripheral blood was collected. Findings and limits, study-wide: Blood also carried most expanded thyroid clonotypes exceeding 0.001 frequency.

With 4 bases clipped from V and 6 bases from J, the junction kept 2 bases outside the gene matches. The CDR3 is 13 amino acids. Comments on this clonotype: The target antigen is unknown.

Moderately to severely active ophthalmopathy under 3 months, CAS at least 3, NOSPECS at least 4. RNA transcripts were the template, and TCR beta CDR3 regions were amplified from them. The first-round RT-PCR employed HTBI primers together with the Qiagen OneStep RT-PCR kit. A multiplex PCR was then performed as the second round. One entry per CDR3 protein, called by TCRdb with MiXCR from the multiplex PCR reads. The sample shows 150,000 to 200,000 distinct CDR3 sequences, 30% to 45% of them seen only once. This receptor was identified in a woman aged 35 to 49 with Graves' ophthalmopathy. Sequenced input: peripheral blood. The rearrangement links TRBV12-3 or TRBV12-4 to TRBJ1-5, with 8 positions matching TRBD1. In DNA form, the CDR3 reads TGTGCCAGCAGTTCACAGGGGGTTCAGCCCCAGCATTTT. This encodes CASSSQGVQPQHF.